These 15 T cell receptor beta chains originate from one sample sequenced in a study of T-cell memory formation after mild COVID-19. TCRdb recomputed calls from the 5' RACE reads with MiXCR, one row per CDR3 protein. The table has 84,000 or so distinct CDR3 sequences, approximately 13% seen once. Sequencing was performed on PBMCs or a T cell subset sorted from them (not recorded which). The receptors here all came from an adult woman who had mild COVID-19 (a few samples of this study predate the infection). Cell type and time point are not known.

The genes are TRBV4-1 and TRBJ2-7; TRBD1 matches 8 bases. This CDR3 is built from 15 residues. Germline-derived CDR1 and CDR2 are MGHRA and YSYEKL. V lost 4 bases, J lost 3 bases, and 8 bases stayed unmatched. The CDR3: CASSPEHRGVYEQYF. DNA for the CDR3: TGCGCCAGCAGCCCCGAACACAGGGGGGTCTACGAGCAGTACTTC.

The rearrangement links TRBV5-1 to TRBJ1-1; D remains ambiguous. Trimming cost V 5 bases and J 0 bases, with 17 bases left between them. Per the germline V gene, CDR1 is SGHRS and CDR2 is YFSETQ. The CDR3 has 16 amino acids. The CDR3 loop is CASSETRIKLNTEAFF. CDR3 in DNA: TGCGCCAGCAGTGAGACAAGGATAAAGCTGAACACTGAAGCTTTCTTT.

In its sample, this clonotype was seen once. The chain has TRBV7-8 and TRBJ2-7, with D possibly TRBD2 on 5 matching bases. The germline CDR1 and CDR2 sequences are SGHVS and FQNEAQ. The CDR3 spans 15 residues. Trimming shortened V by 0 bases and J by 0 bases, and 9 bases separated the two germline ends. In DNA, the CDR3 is TGTGCCAGCAGCTTAGCGCGGGTTAGCTCCTACGAGCAGTACTTC. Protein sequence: CASSLARVSSYEQYF.

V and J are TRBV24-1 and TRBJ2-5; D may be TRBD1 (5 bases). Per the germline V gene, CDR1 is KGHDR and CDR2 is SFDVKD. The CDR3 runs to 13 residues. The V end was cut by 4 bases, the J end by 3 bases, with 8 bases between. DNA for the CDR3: TGTGCCACCAGTGAAGGGGCGAAAGAGACCCAGTACTTC. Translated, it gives CATSEGAKETQYF.

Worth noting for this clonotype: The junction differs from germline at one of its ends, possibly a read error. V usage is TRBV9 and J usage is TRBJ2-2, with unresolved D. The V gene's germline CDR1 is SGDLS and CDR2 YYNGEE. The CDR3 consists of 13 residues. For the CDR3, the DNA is TGTGCAAGCAGCGTTCAGAACACCGGGGAGCTGTTTTTT. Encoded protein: CASSVQNTGELFF.

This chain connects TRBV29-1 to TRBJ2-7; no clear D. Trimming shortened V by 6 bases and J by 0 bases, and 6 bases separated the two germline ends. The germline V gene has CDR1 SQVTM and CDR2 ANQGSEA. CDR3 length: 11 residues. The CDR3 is CSVLISYEQYF. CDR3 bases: TGCAGCGTCCTCATCTCCTACGAGCAGTACTTC.

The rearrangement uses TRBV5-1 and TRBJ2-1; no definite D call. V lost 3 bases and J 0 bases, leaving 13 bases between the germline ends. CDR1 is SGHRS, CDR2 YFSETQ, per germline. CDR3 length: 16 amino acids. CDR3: CASSSRHASSYNEQFF. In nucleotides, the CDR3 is TGCGCCAGCAGCTCACGGCACGCGAGCTCCTACAATGAGCAGTTCTTC.

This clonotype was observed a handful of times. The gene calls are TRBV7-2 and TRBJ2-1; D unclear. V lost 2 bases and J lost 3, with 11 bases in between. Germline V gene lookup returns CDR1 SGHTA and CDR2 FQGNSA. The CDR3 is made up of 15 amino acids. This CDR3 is CASSLLLGFYNEQFF. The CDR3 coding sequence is TGTGCCAGCAGCTTACTCCTGGGCTTCTACAATGAGCAGTTCTTC.

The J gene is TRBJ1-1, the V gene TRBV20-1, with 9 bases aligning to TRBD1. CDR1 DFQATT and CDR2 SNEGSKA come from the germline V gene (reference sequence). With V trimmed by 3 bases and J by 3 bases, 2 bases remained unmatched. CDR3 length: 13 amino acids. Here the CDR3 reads CSARDRGHTEAFF. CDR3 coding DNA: TGCAGTGCTAGGGACAGGGGCCACACTGAAGCTTTCTTT.

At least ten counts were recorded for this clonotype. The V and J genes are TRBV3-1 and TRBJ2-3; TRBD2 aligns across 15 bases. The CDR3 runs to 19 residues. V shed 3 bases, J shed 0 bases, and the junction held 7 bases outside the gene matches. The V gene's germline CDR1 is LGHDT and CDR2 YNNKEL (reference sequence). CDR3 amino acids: CASSQRGLAGGTSTDTQYF. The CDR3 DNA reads TGTGCCAGCAGCCAGAGGGGACTAGCGGGGGGAACTAGCACAGATACGCAGTATTTT.

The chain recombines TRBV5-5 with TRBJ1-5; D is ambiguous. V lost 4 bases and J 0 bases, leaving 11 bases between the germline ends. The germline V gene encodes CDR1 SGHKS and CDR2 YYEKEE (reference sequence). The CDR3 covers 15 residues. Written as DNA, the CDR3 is TGTGCCAGCAGCCCTCAACCGTATAGCAATCAGCCCCAGCATTTT. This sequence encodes CASSPQPYSNQPQHF.

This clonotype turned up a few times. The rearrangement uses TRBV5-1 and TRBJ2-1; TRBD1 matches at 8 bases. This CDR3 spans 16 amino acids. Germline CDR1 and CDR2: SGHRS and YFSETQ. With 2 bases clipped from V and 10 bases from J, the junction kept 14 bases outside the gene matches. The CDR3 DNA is TGCGCCAGCAGCTTCCTCGGACAGGGAAAACACCAGGAGCAGTTCTTC. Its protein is CASSFLGQGKHQEQFF. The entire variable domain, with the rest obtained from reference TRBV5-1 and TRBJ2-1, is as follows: KAGVTQTPRYLIKTRGQQVTLSCSPISGHRSVSWYQQTPGQGLQFLFEYFSETQRNKGNFPGRFSGRQFSNSRSEMNVSTLELGDSALYLCASSFLGQGKHQEQFFGPGTRLTVL.

Written as DNA, the CDR3 is TGTGCCAGCAGTCTTAGCGGGGGGGACTTTTGGGTCCAGTTCTTC. It codes for CASSLSGGDFWVQFF. The chain employs TRBV27 and TRBJ2-1; 11 bases are shared with TRBD2. The junction had 13 bases not matched to a gene; V was cut back by 5 bases and J by 13 bases. The CDR3 spans 15 residues. Germline-derived CDR1 and CDR2 are MNHEY and SMNVEV (reference sequence).

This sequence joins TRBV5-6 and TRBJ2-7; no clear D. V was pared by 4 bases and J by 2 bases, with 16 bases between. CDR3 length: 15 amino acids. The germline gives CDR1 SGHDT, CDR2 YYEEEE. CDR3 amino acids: CASSLDPSPAYEQYF. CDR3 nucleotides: TGTGCCAGCAGCCTGGATCCTTCTCCGGCCTACGAGCAGTACTTC.

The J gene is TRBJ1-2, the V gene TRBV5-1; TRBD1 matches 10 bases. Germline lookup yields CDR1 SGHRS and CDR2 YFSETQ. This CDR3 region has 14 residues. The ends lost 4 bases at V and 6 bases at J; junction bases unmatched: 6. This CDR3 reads CASSPSGQGNGYTF. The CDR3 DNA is TGCGCCAGCAGCCCCTCGGGACAGGGGAATGGCTACACCTTC.